This T cell receptor (beta chain) was identified in a study of CD8+ T cells in alopecia areata. Study-wide findings and caveats: Clonality in the scalp and expanded CD8+ clones ranked among the top 100 were significantly decreased by tofacitinib. Many expanded lesional clones persisted during tofacitinib (in both scalp and blood).

About this clone itself: What it recognizes is unknown.

Germline assignment: CDR1 SGHTA and CDR2 FQGNSA. This CDR3 contains 15 residues. The ends were cut back, 1 base at V and 4 bases at J, with 11 bases in the middle. Specified treatment: oral pan-JAK inhibitor, 5-10 mg twice daily. After isolation, RNA underwent reverse transcription to generate cDNA as the sequencing template. The repertoire was sequenced with immunoSEQ multiplex PCR; TCRdb's copy has only in-frame clones and lacks some. The sample includes about 200,000 clones, roughly 64% seen only once; the top ten take 5.5%. J is TRBJ2-1 and V is TRBV7-2; D not certain. This TCR was recovered from a human donor with alopecia areata. The input for sequencing was CD4+ T cells sorted from blood, taken at week 24, from a patient treated with tofacitinib. The CDR3, as DNA: TGTGCCAGCAGCTTAGGGGCTGACAAATACAATGAGCAGTTCTTC. This gives the protein CASSLGADKYNEQFF.